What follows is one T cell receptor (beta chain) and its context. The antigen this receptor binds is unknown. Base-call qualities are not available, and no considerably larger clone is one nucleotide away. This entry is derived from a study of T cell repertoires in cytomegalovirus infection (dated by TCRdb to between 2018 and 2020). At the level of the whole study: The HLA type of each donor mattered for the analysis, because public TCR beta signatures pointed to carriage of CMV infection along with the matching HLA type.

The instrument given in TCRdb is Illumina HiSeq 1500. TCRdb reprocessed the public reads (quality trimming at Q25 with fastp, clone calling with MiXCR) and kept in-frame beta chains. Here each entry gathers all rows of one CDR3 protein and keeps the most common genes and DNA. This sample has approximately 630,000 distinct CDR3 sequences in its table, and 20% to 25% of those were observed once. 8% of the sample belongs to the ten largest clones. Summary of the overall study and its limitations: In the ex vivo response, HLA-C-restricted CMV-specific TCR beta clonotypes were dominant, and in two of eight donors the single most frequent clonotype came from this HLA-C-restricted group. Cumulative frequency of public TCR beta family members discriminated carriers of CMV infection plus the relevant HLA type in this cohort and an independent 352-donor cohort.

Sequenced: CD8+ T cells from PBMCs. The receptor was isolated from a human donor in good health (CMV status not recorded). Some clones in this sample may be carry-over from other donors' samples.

The DNA sequence is TGCAGTGCTAGATCTTCTCCGGGACTAGAATCTTCTGGGGCCAACGTCCTGACTTTC. Translated, this is CSARSSPGLESSGANVLTF. This receptor chain uses TRBV20-1 and TRBJ2-6, and TRBD2 aligns with 8 junction nucleotides. The CDR3 starts with the cysteine, ends with the phenylalanine, and has 19 residues. The entry retains the CDR3 DNA only, 57 bases that are in frame from base 1. V trim: 2 bases; J trim: 1 base; unmatched bases: 13. The germline V gene (reference sequence) sets CDR1 to DFQATT and CDR2 to SNEGSKA.